The 9 T cell receptor beta chains listed next were all sequenced from one sample in a study of blood T cell repertoires in COVID-19. TCRdb's copy holds only in-frame clones and misses some; the assay was immunoSEQ multiplex PCR. The sample yields about 64,000 clones, 70% to 90% seen once. What was sequenced was peripheral blood. These receptors were collected from a man aged 40-50 years with acute or convalescent COVID-19.

The CDR3 coding sequence is TGTGCCAGCAGCTTAGGGGGGGGCGTCACAGATACGCAGTATTTT. This sequence encodes CASSLGGGVTDTQYF. The chain joins TRBV7-2 to TRBJ2-3; perhaps TRBD2 as D (7 bases). V was shortened by 1 base and J by 2 bases, with 10 bases between the two germline ends. This CDR3 contains 15 residues. The germline gives CDR1 SGHTA, CDR2 FQGNSA.

In nucleotides, the CDR3 is TGTGCCAGTCGGGACAGGGGGGAGGGAAGCAATCAGCCCCAGCATTTT. Translating gives CASRDRGEGSNQPQHF. This chain links TRBV6-6 with TRBJ1-5, with 11 bases that match TRBD1. With V trimmed by 9 bases and J by 1 base, 8 bases remained unmatched. The germline CDR1 and CDR2 sequences are MNHNY and SVGAGI (reference sequence). The CDR3 loop spans 16 amino acids.

V usage is TRBV11-3 and J usage is TRBJ2-1; TRBD2 is a possible D gene (7 bases). Per the germline V gene, CDR1 is SGHNT and CDR2 is YENEEA. The CDR3 covers 18 residues. V shed 6 bases and J shed 1 base, with 22 bases lying between them. The CDR3 region has the DNA TGTGCCAGCAGTCATCCGGGGGGCCTCTCGTTATCCTACAATGAGCAGTTCTTC. Translating it yields CASSHPGGLSLSYNEQFF.

This chain joins TRBV11-3 and TRBJ2-2; possible D gene TRBD1, 6 bases. Looked up from germline, CDR1 is SGHNT and CDR2 is YENEEA. The CDR3 covers 16 residues. Deletions cut 6 bases from V and 3 bases from J, with 17 bases between. CDR3 DNA: TGTGCCAGCAGTCCGTGGGACAAATCATACACCGGGGAGCTGTTTTTT. Amino acid sequence: CASSPWDKSYTGELFF.

This rearrangement joins TRBV28 to TRBJ1-1, with 9 bases that match TRBD1. V lost 5 bases to trimming and J lost 0 bases; unmatched junction nucleotides: 4. The length of the CDR3 is 15 residues. The germline gives CDR1 MDHEN, CDR2 SYDVKM. The CDR3 protein is CASSKQGAVNTEAFF. As DNA, the CDR3 is TGTGCCAGCAGTAAACAGGGGGCGGTGAACACTGAAGCTTTCTTT. Full variable domain (rest looked up from reference TRBV28 and TRBJ1-1): DVKVTQSSRYLVKRTGEKVFLECVQDMDHENMFWYRQDPGLGLRLIYFSYDVKMKEKGDIPEGYSVSREKKERFSLILESASTNQTSMYLCASSKQGAVNTEAFFGQGTRLTVV.

The genes are TRBV5-1 and TRBJ2-4, with 8 nucleotides matching TRBD1. With V trimmed by 2 bases and J by 7 bases, 5 bases remained unmatched. The CDR3 sequence is 14 residues long. Germline V gene sequence: CDR1 SGHRS, CDR2 YFSETQ. In DNA form, the CDR3 reads TGCGCCAGCAGCTTCGGACAGGGTGACAACATTCAGTACTTC. Translating gives CASSFGQGDNIQYF.

V and J are TRBV29-1 and TRBJ2-3; 9 positions agree with TRBD1. V lost 7 bases to trimming and J lost 10 bases; unmatched junction nucleotides: 15. Germline CDR1 reads SQVTM; CDR2 reads ANQGSEA. The CDR3 sequence is 14 residues long. CDR3 coding DNA: TGCAGCGGGCTCCGGGACAGGGCCTACGGGGCGCAGTATTTT. This translates into CSGLRDRAYGAQYF.

The chain joins TRBV30 to TRBJ1-1; D might be TRBD1 (6 bases). CDR1 and CDR2 (germline): GTSNPN, SVGIG (reference sequence). The CDR3 runs to 14 residues. The germline V and J ends were trimmed by 0 bases and 4 bases, with 12 bases remaining between them. For the CDR3, the DNA is TGTGCCTGGAGTGTGGGGGCAGGGGTCACTGAAGCTTTCTTT. Translated, it gives CAWSVGAGVTEAFF.

The chain links TRBV11-2 to TRBJ1-3, with a tentative D call TRBD1 (5 bases). The V gene lost 0 bases and the J gene lost 4 bases, with 16 bases spanning the gap. CDR1 SGHAT and CDR2 FQNNGV come from the germline V gene. The CDR3 spans 17 residues. CDR3: CASSLDAGTVAGNTIYF. The DNA of the CDR3 is TGTGCCAGCAGCTTAGACGCGGGGACGGTCGCGGGAAACACCATATATTTT.